This TCR beta chain is from a study of blood T cell repertoires in COVID-19. Measured with immunoSEQ multiplex PCR; TCRdb has only the in-frame clones, and not every one. The sample includes about 210,000 clones, approximately 86% of them seen just once. V gave up 5 bases and J gave up 4 bases, with 11 bases separating them. Germline CDR1 and CDR2: MNHEY and SMNVEV (reference sequence). CDR3 length equals 13 residues. Cohort assignment relied on participant-reported clinical history. Participants classified as exposed had met a COVID-19 case within 2 weeks before study entry. V usage is TRBV27 and J usage is TRBJ1-2; D might be TRBD1 (5 bases). The source is a woman under 40 who had been exposed to COVID-19. Specimen: PBMCs or T cells enriched from blood (not recorded which). CDR3 loop: CASSVTGSYGYTF. The CDR3 DNA is TGTGCCAGCAGTGTTACAGGATCCTATGGCTACACCTTC.